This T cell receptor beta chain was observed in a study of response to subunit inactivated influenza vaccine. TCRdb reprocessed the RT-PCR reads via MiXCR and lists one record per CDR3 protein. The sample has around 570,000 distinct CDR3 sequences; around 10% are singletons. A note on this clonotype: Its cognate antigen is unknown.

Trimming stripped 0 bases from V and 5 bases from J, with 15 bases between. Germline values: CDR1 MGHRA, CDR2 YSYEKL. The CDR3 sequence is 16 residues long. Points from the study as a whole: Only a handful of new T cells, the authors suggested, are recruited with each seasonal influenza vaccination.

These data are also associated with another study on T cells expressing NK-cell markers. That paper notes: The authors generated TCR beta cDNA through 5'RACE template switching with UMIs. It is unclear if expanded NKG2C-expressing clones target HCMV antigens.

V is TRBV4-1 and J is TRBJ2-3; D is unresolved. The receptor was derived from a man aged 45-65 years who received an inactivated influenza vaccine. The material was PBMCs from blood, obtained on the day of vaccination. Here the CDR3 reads CASSQDRTRRLDTQYF. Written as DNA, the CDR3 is TGCGCCAGCAGCCAAGATCGAACGAGGAGACTAGATACGCAGTATTTT.